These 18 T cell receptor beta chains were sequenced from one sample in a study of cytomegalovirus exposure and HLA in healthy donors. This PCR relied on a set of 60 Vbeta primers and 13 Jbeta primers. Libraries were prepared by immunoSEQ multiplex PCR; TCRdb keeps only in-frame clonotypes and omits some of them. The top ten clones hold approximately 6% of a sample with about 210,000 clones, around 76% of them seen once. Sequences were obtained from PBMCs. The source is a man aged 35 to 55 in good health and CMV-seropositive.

In DNA, the CDR3 is TGCGCCAGCACCTGGGACAGAAACTCCTACAATGAGCAGTTCTTC. Translation: CASTWDRNSYNEQFF. The chain joins TRBV5-1 to TRBJ2-1; 7 bases fit TRBD1. V lost 6 bases to trimming and J lost 0 bases; unmatched junction nucleotides: 6. This CDR3 region has 15 residues. Germline CDR1 reads SGHRS; CDR2 reads YFSETQ.

The CDR3 spells CASSETSVAGWATDTQYF. CDR3 in DNA: TGTGCCAGCAGCGAGACTTCCGTCGCGGGGTGGGCCACAGATACGCAGTATTTT. The chain carries TRBV6-4 and TRBJ2-3; TRBD2 is a possible D gene (6 bases). The CDR3 totals 18 residues. V shed 6 bases and J shed 2 bases, with 24 bases lying between them. Per the germline V gene, CDR1 is MRHNA and CDR2 is SNTAGT.

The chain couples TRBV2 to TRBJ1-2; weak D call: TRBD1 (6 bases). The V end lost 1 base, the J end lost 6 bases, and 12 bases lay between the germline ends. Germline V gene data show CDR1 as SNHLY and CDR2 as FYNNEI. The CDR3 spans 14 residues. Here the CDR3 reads CASSEDGGPNGYTF. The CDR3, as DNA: TGTGCCAGCAGTGAAGATGGGGGCCCAAATGGCTACACCTTC.

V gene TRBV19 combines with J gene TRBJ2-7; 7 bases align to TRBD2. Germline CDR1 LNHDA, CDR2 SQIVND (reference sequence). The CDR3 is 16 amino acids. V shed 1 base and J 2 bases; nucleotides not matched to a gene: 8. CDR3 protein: CASSIVRLAETYEQYV. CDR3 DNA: TGTGCCAGTAGTATAGTAAGGCTAGCGGAGACCTACGAGCAGTACGTC.

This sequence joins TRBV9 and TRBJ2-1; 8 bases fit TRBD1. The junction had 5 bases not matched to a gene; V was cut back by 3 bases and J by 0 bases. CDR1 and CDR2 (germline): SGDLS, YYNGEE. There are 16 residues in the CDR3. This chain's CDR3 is CASSARDRSSYNEQFF. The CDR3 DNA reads TGTGCCAGCAGCGCAAGGGACAGGAGCTCCTACAATGAGCAGTTCTTC.

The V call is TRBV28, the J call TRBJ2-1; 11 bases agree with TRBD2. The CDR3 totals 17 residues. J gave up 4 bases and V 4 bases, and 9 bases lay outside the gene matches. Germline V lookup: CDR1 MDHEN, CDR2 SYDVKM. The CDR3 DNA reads TGTGCCAGCAGTTCACTACTAGCGGGAGAAGAGTACAATGAGCAGTTCTTC. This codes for CASSSLLAGEEYNEQFF.

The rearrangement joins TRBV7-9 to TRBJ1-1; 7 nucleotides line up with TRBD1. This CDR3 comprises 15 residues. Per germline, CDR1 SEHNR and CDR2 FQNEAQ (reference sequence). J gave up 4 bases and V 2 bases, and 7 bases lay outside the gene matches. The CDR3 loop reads CASSLRAGGITEAFF. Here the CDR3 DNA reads TGTGCCAGCAGCTTACGGGCAGGGGGGATCACTGAAGCTTTCTTT.

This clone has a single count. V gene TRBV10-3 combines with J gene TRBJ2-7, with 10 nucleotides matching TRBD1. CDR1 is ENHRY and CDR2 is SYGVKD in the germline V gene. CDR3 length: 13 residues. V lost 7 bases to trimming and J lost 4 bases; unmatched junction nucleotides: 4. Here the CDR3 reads CAITGQGRYEQYF. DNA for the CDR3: TGTGCCATCACGGGACAGGGGCGGTACGAGCAGTACTTC.

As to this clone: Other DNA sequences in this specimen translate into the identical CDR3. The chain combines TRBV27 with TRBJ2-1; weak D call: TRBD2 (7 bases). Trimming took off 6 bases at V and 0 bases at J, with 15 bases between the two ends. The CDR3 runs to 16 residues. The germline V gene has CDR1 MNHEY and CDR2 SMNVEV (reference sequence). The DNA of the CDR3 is TGTGCCAGCAGCCTGGCGGGGGCGGGCTCCTACAATGAGCAGTTCTTC. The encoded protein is CASSLAGAGSYNEQFF.

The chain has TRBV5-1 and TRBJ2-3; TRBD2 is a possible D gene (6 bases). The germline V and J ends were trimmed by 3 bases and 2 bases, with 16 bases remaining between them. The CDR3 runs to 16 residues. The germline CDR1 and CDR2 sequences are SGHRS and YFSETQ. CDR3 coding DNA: TGCGCCAGCAGCTCCTCACCGGGACTGAACACAGATACGCAGTATTTT. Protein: CASSSSPGLNTDTQYF.

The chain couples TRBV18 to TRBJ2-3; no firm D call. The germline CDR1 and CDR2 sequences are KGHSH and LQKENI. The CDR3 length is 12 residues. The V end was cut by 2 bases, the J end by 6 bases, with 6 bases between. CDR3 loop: CASSPNSDTQYF. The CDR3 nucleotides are TGTGCCAGCTCACCAAACTCGGATACGCAGTATTTT.

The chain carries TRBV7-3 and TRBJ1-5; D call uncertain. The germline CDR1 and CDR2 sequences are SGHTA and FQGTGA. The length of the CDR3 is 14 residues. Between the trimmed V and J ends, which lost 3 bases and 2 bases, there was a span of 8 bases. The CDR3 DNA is TGTGCCAGCAGCTTTACCGGGGGCAATCAGCCCCAGCATTTT. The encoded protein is CASSFTGGNQPQHF.

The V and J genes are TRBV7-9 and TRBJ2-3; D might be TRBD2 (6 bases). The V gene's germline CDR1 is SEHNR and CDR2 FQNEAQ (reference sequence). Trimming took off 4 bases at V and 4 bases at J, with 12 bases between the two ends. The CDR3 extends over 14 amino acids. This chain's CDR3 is CASSSGVRADTQYF. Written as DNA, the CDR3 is TGTGCCAGCAGCTCGGGAGTAAGGGCAGATACGCAGTATTTT.

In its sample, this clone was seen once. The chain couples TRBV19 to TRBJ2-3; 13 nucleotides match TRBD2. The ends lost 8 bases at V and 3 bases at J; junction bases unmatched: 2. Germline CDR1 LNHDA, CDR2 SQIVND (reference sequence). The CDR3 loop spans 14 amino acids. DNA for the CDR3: TGTGCCAGTCAGACTAGCGGGAGGACAGATACGCAGTATTTT. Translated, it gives CASQTSGRTDTQYF. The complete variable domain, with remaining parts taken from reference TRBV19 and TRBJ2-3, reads DGGITQSPKYLFRKEGQNVTLSCEQNLNHDAMYWYRQDPGQGLRLIYYSQIVNDFQKGDIAEGYSVSREKKESFPLTVTSAQKNPTAFYLCASQTSGRTDTQYFGPGTRLTVL.

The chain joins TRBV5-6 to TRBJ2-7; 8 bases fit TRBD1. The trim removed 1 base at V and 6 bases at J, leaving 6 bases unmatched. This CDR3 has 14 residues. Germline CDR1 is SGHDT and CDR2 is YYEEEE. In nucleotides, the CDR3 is TGTGCCAGCAGCTTGTACTGGCAGGGGGCCGAGCAGTACTTC. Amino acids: CASSLYWQGAEQYF.

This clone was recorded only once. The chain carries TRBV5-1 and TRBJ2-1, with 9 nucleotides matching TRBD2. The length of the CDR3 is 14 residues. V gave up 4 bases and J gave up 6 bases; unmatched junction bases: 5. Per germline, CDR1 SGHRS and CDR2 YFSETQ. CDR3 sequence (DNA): TGCGCCAGCAGCACCGGGACTAGCCCCAATGAGCAGTTCTTC. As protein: CASSTGTSPNEQFF. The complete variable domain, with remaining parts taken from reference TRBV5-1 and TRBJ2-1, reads KAGVTQTPRYLIKTRGQQVTLSCSPISGHRSVSWYQQTPGQGLQFLFEYFSETQRNKGNFPGRFSGRQFSNSRSEMNVSTLELGDSALYLCASSTGTSPNEQFFGPGTRLTVL.

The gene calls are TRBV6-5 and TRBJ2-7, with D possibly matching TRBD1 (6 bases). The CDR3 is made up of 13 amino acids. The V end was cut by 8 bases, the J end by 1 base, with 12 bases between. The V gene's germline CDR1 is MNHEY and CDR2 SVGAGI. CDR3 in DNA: TGTGCCAGCCACATACAGGGTTCCTACGAGCAGTACGTC. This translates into CASHIQGSYEQYV.

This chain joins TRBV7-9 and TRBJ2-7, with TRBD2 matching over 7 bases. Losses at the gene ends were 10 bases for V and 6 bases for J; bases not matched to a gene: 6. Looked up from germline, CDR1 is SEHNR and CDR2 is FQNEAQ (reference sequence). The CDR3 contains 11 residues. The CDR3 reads CATGGEGEQYV. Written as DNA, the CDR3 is TGTGCCACCGGAGGGGAGGGCGAGCAGTACGTC.